The 9 T cell receptor beta chains below come from one sample, sequenced in a study of blood T cell repertoires in COVID-19. The assay was immunoSEQ multiplex PCR, and TCRdb's table has in-frame clones only and misses some. This sample yields 250,000 to 300,000 clones, of which around 80% are seen a single time; approximately 4.5% belongs to the top ten. The material sequenced was PBMCs or T cells enriched from blood (not recorded which). The receptors shown here come from a young man with acute COVID-19.

The rearrangement uses TRBV24-1 and TRBJ1-4; 7 bases agree with TRBD1. The ends lost 4 bases at V and 0 bases at J; junction bases unmatched: 4. The CDR3 contains 16 residues. The germline V gene has CDR1 KGHDR and CDR2 SFDVKD. The CDR3 loop is CATSEGDRATNEKLFF. As DNA, the CDR3 is TGTGCCACCAGTGAGGGAGACAGGGCAACTAATGAAAAACTGTTTTTT.

The chain couples TRBV4-1 to TRBJ1-4, with unresolved D. Per germline, CDR1 MGHRA and CDR2 YSYEKL. The CDR3 extends over 15 amino acids. V was pared by 4 bases and J by 6 bases, with 15 bases between. This chain's CDR3 is CASSPPRDRYEKLFF. Here the CDR3 DNA reads TGCGCCAGCAGCCCTCCGAGGGATAGGTATGAAAAACTGTTTTTT.

The chain links TRBV28 to TRBJ2-4; 8 bases line up with TRBD1. The CDR3 has 12 amino acids. Germline assignment: CDR1 MDHEN and CDR2 SYDVKM. J was trimmed by 16 bases and V by 5 bases; bases with no gene match: 10. CDR3 DNA sequence: TGTGCCAGCAGTACCGGACAGGGTCGAGGATACTTC. Translation gives CASSTGQGRGYF.

In regard to this clone: Relative to the germline gene, one junction end is altered; a read error may explain this. V usage is TRBV5-1 and J usage is TRBJ2-2, with D tentatively TRBD2 (5 bases). The CDR3 is made up of 15 amino acids. The germline CDR1 and CDR2 sequences are SGHRS and YFSETQ. The CDR3 loop is CASSLFGMDDGELFF. DNA for the CDR3: TGTGCCAGCAGCTTGTTCGGGATGGACGACGGGGAGCTGTTTTTT.

This rearrangement joins TRBV28 to TRBJ2-7; tentative D call: TRBD1 (5 bases). Per the germline V gene, CDR1 is MDHEN and CDR2 is SYDVKM. This CDR3 spans 14 amino acids. The V and J ends lost 5 bases and 2 bases respectively, with 13 bases between them. CDR3: CASSARQSPYEQYV. CDR3 nucleotide sequence: TGTGCCAGCAGTGCCCGACAGAGTCCCTACGAGCAGTACGTC.

For the CDR3, the DNA is TGTGCCAGCAGCCAAATAACAGGGTCCCTGAACACTGAAGCTTTCTTT. It translates to CASSQITGSLNTEAFF. The chain uses TRBV3-1 (or the pseudogene TRBV3-2) and TRBJ1-1, with D possibly being TRBD1 (6 bases). Germline assignment: CDR1 LGHDT and CDR2 YNNKEL (reference sequence). This CDR3 has 16 amino acids. Trimming stripped 2 bases from V and 0 bases from J, with 13 bases between.

Worth noting for this clone: An end of the junction does not agree with germline; a read error may underlie this. J is TRBJ2-1 and V is TRBV24-1; TRBD1 agrees at 7 bases. From germline, CDR1 is KGHDR and CDR2 SFDVKD. This CDR3 comprises 15 residues. The CDR3 DNA reads as TGTGCCACCGGTGACAGGGCCAGCTCCTACAATGAGCAGTTCTTC. Translated: CATGDRASSYNEQFF.

The gene calls are TRBV5-1 and TRBJ1-1; possibly TRBD1 for D (5 bases). The CDR3 contains 14 residues. Trimming left V 1 base short and J 5 bases short, with 12 bases between. From germline, CDR1 is SGHRS and CDR2 YFSETQ. The CDR3 coding sequence is TGCGCCAGCAGCTTGACTGCAGGGAAAACTGAAGCTTTCTTT. The encoded protein is CASSLTAGKTEAFF.

This chain joins TRBV14 and TRBJ1-1; tentative D call: TRBD1 (6 bases). V was shortened by 4 bases and J by 10 bases, with 10 bases between the two germline ends. The CDR3 is made up of 11 amino acids. Germline V gene data show CDR1 as SGHDN and CDR2 as FVKESK. In DNA, the CDR3 is TGTGCCAGCAGCCTCGGGGGGCGAGCTTTCTTT. It yields the protein CASSLGGRAFF.